The following is a T cell receptor (beta chain) sequence with its context. Its antigen is unknown. These data belong to a study of Siglec-9 on CD8 T cells in melanoma. Trimming cost V 2 bases and J 2 bases; bases outside gene matches: 5. The CDR3 covers 17 residues. The germline CDR1 and CDR2 sequences are SGHNT and YENEEA. The study's findings and limits: In melanoma tumors, a Siglec-9-marked effector memory CD8+ subset reportedly appeared to accumulate.

Generated by immunoSEQ multiplex PCR, the TCRdb table keeps only in-frame clones and is missing some. The table records about 30,000 clones, approximately 80% of them present only once. This chain uses TRBV11-3 with TRBJ2-3; 12 nucleotides align to TRBD2. The sequenced sample consisted of Siglec-9- CD8+ T cells sorted from blood. The TCR sequence derives from a human donor in good health. The CDR3 nucleotides read TGTGCCAGCAGCTTATCGACTAGCGGGAGAGACACAGATACGCAGTATTTT. Its translation is CASSLSTSGRDTDTQYF.